Listed below are T cell receptor beta chains from one sample, sequenced in a study of T cell repertoires in cytomegalovirus infection. These receptors' targets are unknown. TCRdb re-called the reads through MiXCR, storing one row per CDR3 protein. This table has about 480,000 distinct CDR3 sequences, 25% to 35% appearing once. Sequences were derived from cultured PBMCs, sampled from culture after CMV antigen stimulation. These receptors all stem from a human donor in good health (CMV status not recorded). Some clones in this sample may be carry-over from other donors' samples. The CDR3 runs from the conserved cysteine through the conserved F or W. The D gene is left open where the match is weak. Some rows mark clone size as missing; the rest say once, few, many or name a class of expanded clone.

>.|TRBV4-1|TRBJ2-3|.
CASSQGDYDTQYF
TGCGCCAGCAGCCAAGGAGACTATGATACGCAGTATTTT
>.|TRBV7-2|TRBJ1-4|.
CASSQGGWSNEKLFF
TGTGCCAGCAGCCAAGGCGGGTGGTCTAATGAAAAACTGTTTTTT
>TRBD1|TRBV7-3|TRBJ2-5|once
CASSRRDSETQYF
TGTGCCAGCAGCCGAAGGGACAGTGAGACCCAGTACTTC
>TRBD2|TRBV24-1|TRBJ2-5|.
CATSEFALAEETQYF
TGTGCCACCAGTGAATTCGCCCTAGCGGAAGAGACCCAGTACTTC
>TRBD2|TRBV9|TRBJ2-5|.
CAGSVAAGGTETQYF
TGTGCCGGCAGCGTAGCGGCGGGAGGGACAGAGACCCAGTACTTC
>TRBD2|TRBV11-2|TRBJ2-5|few
CASSLGTSGRARETQYF
TGTGCCAGCAGCTTAGGAACTAGCGGGAGGGCCAGAGAGACCCAGTACTTC
>TRBD2|TRBV29-1|TRBJ2-1|.
CSGVRAGALPEDEQFF
TGCAGCGGTGTTAGAGCGGGAGCATTACCAGAGGATGAGCAGTTCTTC
>.|TRBV7-2|TRBJ2-5|many
CASSPRVTETQYF
TGTGCCAGCAGCCCCCGGGTGACGGAGACCCAGTACTTC
>TRBD1|TRBV19|TRBJ1-4|.
CASTELGQGAEKLFF
TGTGCCAGTACAGAGTTGGGACAGGGCGCCGAAAAACTGTTTTTT
>.|TRBV6-2/TRBV6-3|TRBJ1-2|few
CASSFSPDSTLFYGYTF
TGTGCCAGCAGTTTCTCACCCGACTCAACCCTGTTCTATGGCTACACCTTC
>TRBD2|TRBV19|TRBJ2-2|.
CASSIRGLAGGGTGELFF
TGTGCCAGTAGTATAAGGGGACTAGCGGGAGGAGGCACCGGGGAGCTGTTTTTT
>.|TRBV7-8|TRBJ2-5|many
CASSTRQKETQYF
TGTGCCAGCAGCACCCGACAGAAAGAGACCCAGTACTTC
>.|TRBV10-3|TRBJ2-3|.
CANRDSLTDTQYF
TGTGCCAACCGGGACTCTCTCACAGATACGCAGTATTTT
>.|TRBV19|TRBJ2-1|few
CASRGNRNEQFF
TGTGCCAGTAGGGGAAACAGGAATGAGCAGTTCTTC
>.|TRBV19|TRBJ2-7|.
CASSTGPIAYEQYF
TGTGCCAGTAGTACTGGACCGATCGCCTACGAGCAGTACTTC
>.|TRBV6-2/TRBV6-3|TRBJ2-5|.
CASSYPKRIQDRVPQETQYF
TGTGCCAGCAGTTACCCGAAGCGGATACAGGACAGAGTACCACAAGAGACCCAGTACTTC
>.|TRBV20-1|TRBJ1-2|.
CSARDTVNYGYTF
TGCAGTGCTAGAGATACGGTGAACTATGGCTACACCTTC
>TRBD1|TRBV28|TRBJ1-2|few
CASSSRGTGDGYTF
TGTGCCAGCAGTTCGCGGGGGACAGGGGATGGCTACACCTTC
>.|TRBV28|TRBJ1-5|.
CASSLLWGDQPQHF
TGTGCCAGCAGTTTGCTCTGGGGGGATCAGCCCCAGCATTTT
>.|TRBV2|TRBJ1-2|.
CASHEGAYGYTF
TGTGCCAGCCATGAGGGCGCCTATGGCTACACCTTC
>TRBD1|TRBV4-1|TRBJ2-2|.
CASSQTGGWNTGELFF
TGCGCCAGCAGCCAAACAGGGGGCTGGAACACCGGGGAGCTGTTTTTT
>TRBD2|TRBV11-3|TRBJ2-1|.
CASSLGTSSGSLYNEQFF
TGTGCCAGCAGCTTAGGGACGTCTAGCGGGAGCCTCTACAATGAGCAGTTCTTC
>.|TRBV7-9|TRBJ2-3|.
CASSFGTPTTSTDTQYF
TGTGCCAGCAGCTTCGGGACACCCACAACTAGCACAGATACGCAGTATTTT
>.|TRBV7-2|TRBJ2-2|many
CASSVDKNTGELFF
TGTGCCAGCAGCGTCGACAAGAACACCGGGGAGCTGTTTTTT
>.|TRBV7-2|TRBJ2-7|.
CASSPLRDYEQYF
TGTGCCAGCAGCCCGCTCAGGGACTACGAGCAGTACTTC
>TRBD2|TRBV19|TRBJ2-1|.
CASSGLAGPYGGEQFF
TGTGCCAGTAGTGGGCTAGCGGGACCCTACGGGGGTGAGCAGTTCTTC
>.|TRBV4-2|TRBJ2-2|.
CASSREASDDGELFF
TGTGCCAGCAGCCGAGAGGCCTCCGACGACGGGGAGCTGTTTTTT
>.|TRBV28|TRBJ2-7|.
CASSGVQPSPYEQYF
TGTGCCAGCAGTGGGGTACAACCCTCCCCCTACGAGCAGTACTTC
>.|TRBV7-2|TRBJ1-2|few
CASSRSEASPAGGYTF
TGTGCCAGCAGCCGATCCGAGGCCTCCCCAGCGGGGGGCTACACCTTC
>.|TRBV30|TRBJ2-1|.
CAWTSRGPAGNHEQFF
TGTGCCTGGACCTCACGTGGACCCGCTGGCAACCATGAGCAGTTCTTC
>.|TRBV28|TRBJ1-1|.
CASSRGPGINTEAFF
TGTGCCAGCAGCCGCGGGCCAGGGATTAACACTGAAGCTTTCTTT
>TRBD2|TRBV7-8|TRBJ2-3|few
CASSRPGTSGGPDTQYF
TGTGCCAGCAGCCGACCCGGGACTAGCGGGGGACCAGATACGCAGTATTTT
>.|TRBV29-1|TRBJ2-7|.
CSVEEGRGGSYEQYF
TGCAGCGTTGAAGAGGGGCGGGGTGGGTCCTACGAGCAGTACTTC
>.|TRBV7-2|TRBJ2-7|many
CASSLWGAKDYEQYF
TGTGCCAGCAGCTTATGGGGGGCTAAAGATTACGAGCAGTACTTC
>.|TRBV7-6|TRBJ2-4|.
CASSSGLGQENIQYF
TGTGCCAGCAGCTCAGGATTGGGACAAGAAAACATTCAGTACTTC
>.|TRBV11-3|TRBJ1-2|many
CASSLYRNHHGYTF
TGTGCCAGCAGCTTGTACAGGAACCACCATGGCTACACCTTC
>.|TRBV6-2/TRBV6-3|TRBJ1-2|.
CASSFAGNGYTF
TGTGCCAGCAGTTTTGCAGGGAACGGCTACACCTTC
>TRBD2|TRBV27|TRBJ2-3|.
CASSPPREGGSADTQYF
TGTGCCAGCAGTCCCCCTCGGGAGGGAGGGTCGGCAGATACGCAGTATTTT
>TRBD1|TRBV4-2|TRBJ2-4|few
CASSQVHHRGPANIQYF
TGTGCCAGCAGCCAGGTTCACCACAGGGGCCCAGCAAACATTCAGTACTTC
>.|TRBV12-3/TRBV12-4|TRBJ1-6|few
CASSFHRDSPLHF
TGTGCCAGCAGTTTTCACCGAGATTCACCCCTCCACTTT
>.|TRBV7-2|TRBJ1-2|.
CASNTGPWTYGYTF
TGTGCCAGCAACACGGGCCCCTGGACCTATGGCTACACCTTC
>.|TRBV24-1|TRBJ2-1|few
CATSDFKVSSYNEQFF
TGTGCCACCAGTGATTTTAAGGTTAGCTCCTACAATGAGCAGTTCTTC
>TRBD2|TRBV12-3/TRBV12-4|TRBJ2-2|few
CATIIAGLNTGELFF
TGTGCCACCATCATAGCGGGGTTAAACACCGGGGAGCTGTTTTTT
>.|TRBV7-2|TRBJ2-1|.
CASSFGSATYNEQFF
TGTGCCAGCAGCTTTGGTTCGGCGACCTACAATGAGCAGTTCTTC
>.|TRBV7-2|TRBJ2-5|many
CASSLELETQYF
TGTGCCAGCAGCTTAGAACTAGAGACCCAGTACTTC
>.|TRBV11-2|TRBJ1-3|.
CASSASGSGISGNTIYF
TGTGCCAGCAGCGCCTCAGGGTCGGGCATCTCTGGAAACACCATATATTTT
>.|TRBV19|TRBJ1-1|few
CASSGGGRGSMNTEAFF
TGTGCCAGTAGTGGTGGCGGGAGGGGGTCCATGAACACTGAAGCTTTCTTT
>.|TRBV28|TRBJ1-4|.
CASSFLRLTNEKLFF
TGTGCCAGCAGTTTCCTCAGACTTACTAATGAAAAACTGTTTTTT
>.|TRBV4-1|TRBJ1-5|.
CASSQGFRGVQPQHF
TGCGCCAGCAGCCAGGGATTTCGAGGGGTACAGCCCCAGCATTTT
>.|TRBV19|TRBJ1-2|few
CATRNQGWDGYTF
TGTGCCACACGAAATCAGGGGTGGGATGGCTACACCTTC
>.|TRBV7-9|TRBJ1-2|.
CASSNGNYGYTF
TGTGCCAGCAGCAACGGAAACTATGGCTACACCTTC
>TRBD2|TRBV4-1|TRBJ2-1|.
CASSQGSGRSNEQFF
TGCGCCAGCAGCCAAGGCAGCGGGAGGTCCAATGAGCAGTTCTTC
>TRBD2|TRBV28|TRBJ2-7|.
CASGPAGGPAYEQYF
TGTGCCAGCGGACCAGCGGGAGGGCCCGCCTACGAGCAGTACTTC
>.|TRBV4-2|TRBJ2-1|.
CASSQDLGLGSYNEQFF
TGTGCCAGCAGCCAAGATTTAGGACTTGGCTCCTACAATGAGCAGTTCTTC
>TRBD2|TRBV7-6|TRBJ2-3|many
CASSPNSDSGRGTDTQYF
TGTGCCAGCAGCCCTAACTCCGATAGCGGGAGGGGAACAGATACGCAGTATTTT